Here is one T cell receptor beta chain with its context. The sample belongs to a study of blood T cell repertoires in COVID-19. Germline V CDR1 and CDR2: GTSNPN, SVGIG (reference sequence). The CDR3 is 15 residues long. V was clipped by 5 bases and J by 3 bases; unmatched bases: 10. Clones were read by immunoSEQ multiplex PCR, and TCRdb kept only the in-frame ones, dropping some. Of nearly 350,000 clones listed, more than 70% are singletons. The chain links TRBV30 to TRBJ2-3, with 8 bases lining up with TRBD1. Sequenced sample: peripheral blood. The TCR comes from a man aged 25 to 40 with active or convalescent COVID-19. The CDR3 region is CAWDLRTGKTDTQYF. The CDR3 nucleotides are TGTGCCTGGGACCTTCGGACAGGGAAGACAGATACGCAGTATTTT.